This T cell receptor (beta chain) was sequenced for a study of shared clonotypes between healthy human individuals. Data came from immunoSEQ multiplex PCR; TCRdb stores just in-frame clones and leaves some out. The sample carries about half a million clones, about 76% recorded once. The V end was cut by 0 bases, the J end by 2 bases, with 8 bases between. CDR3 size: 14 residues. CDR1 and CDR2 (germline): MGHRA, YSYEKL. This chain connects TRBV4-1 to TRBJ2-7; TRBD2 is a possible D gene (6 bases). The sequenced sample was PBMCs. This TCR was sampled from a woman in her 40s in good health. Some clones in this sample may be carry-over from other donors' samples. The CDR3 spells CASSQETGAYEQYF. Written as DNA, the CDR3 is TGCGCCAGCAGCCAAGAAACGGGAGCCTACGAGCAGTACTTC.